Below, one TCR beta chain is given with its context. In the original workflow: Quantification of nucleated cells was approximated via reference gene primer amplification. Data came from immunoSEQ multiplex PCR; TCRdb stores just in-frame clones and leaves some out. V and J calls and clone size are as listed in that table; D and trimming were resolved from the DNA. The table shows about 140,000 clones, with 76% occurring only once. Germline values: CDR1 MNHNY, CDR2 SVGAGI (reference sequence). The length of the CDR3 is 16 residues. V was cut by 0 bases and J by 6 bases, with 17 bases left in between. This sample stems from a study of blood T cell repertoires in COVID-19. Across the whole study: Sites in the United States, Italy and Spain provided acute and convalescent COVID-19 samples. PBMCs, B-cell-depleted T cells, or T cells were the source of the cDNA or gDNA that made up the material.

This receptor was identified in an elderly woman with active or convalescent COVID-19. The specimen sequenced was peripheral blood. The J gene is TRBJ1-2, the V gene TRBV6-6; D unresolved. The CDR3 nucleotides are TGTGCCAGCAGTTACTCTCCAAAGACAATTCTGGATGGCTACACCTTC. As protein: CASSYSPKTILDGYTF.